The 25 T cell receptor beta chains reported below all come from one sample, sequenced in a study of Tregs in tolerant kidney transplant recipients. Measured with immunoSEQ multiplex PCR; TCRdb has only the in-frame clones, and not every one. Of about 100,000 clones listed, 80% to 95% are singletons. The starting material was CD4+ T cells from blood, obtained before the transplant. All receptors come from a human donor who received a combined kidney and bone marrow transplant.

The chain uses TRBV4-1 and TRBJ1-5, with 7 positions matching TRBD1. CDR3 length: 18 residues. CDR1 MGHRA and CDR2 YSYEKL come from the germline V gene. V shed 1 base and J 7 bases; nucleotides not matched to a gene: 16. The CDR3 sequence: CASSQAPFEGGKGQPQHF. The CDR3 nucleotides are TGCGCCAGCAGCCAAGCCCCGTTTGAAGGGGGCAAGGGGCAGCCCCAGCATTTT.

V usage is TRBV6-4 and J usage is TRBJ2-2, with a tentative D call TRBD2 (5 bases). This CDR3 comprises 14 residues. V dropped 6 bases and J dropped 7 bases, with 15 bases sitting between them. The germline gives CDR1 MRHNA, CDR2 SNTAGT. Here the CDR3 DNA reads TGTGCCAGCAGGGAGGTGGGAGAGTACGGGGAGCTGTTTTTT. Translation gives CASREVGEYGELFF.

CDR3 protein: CASREGVRGEKLFF. CDR3 DNA sequence: TGTGCCAGCCGGGAGGGGGTAAGAGGCGAAAAACTGTTTTTT. The chain combines TRBV7-2 with TRBJ1-4, with D perhaps TRBD1 (6 bases). In germline, CDR1 is SGHTA, CDR2 FQGNSA. V was cut by 8 bases and J by 8 bases, with 18 bases left in between. CDR3 length equals 14 residues.

J is TRBJ2-4 and V is TRBV4-1; maybe TRBD2 (7 bases). The V and J ends lost 1 base and 9 bases respectively, with 13 bases between them. Germline CDR1 MGHRA, CDR2 YSYEKL. The CDR3 totals 14 residues. The CDR3 coding sequence is TGCGCCAGCAGCCAAGTCATAAGGGGGGGCATTCAGTACTTC. It encodes CASSQVIRGGIQYF.

The chain uses TRBV5-1 and TRBJ2-5, with D perhaps TRBD2 (6 bases). Germline values: CDR1 SGHRS, CDR2 YFSETQ. The CDR3 contains 14 residues. Deletions cut 0 bases from V and 4 bases from J, with 10 bases between. CDR3 sequence reads: CASSLGLEVETQYF. As DNA, the CDR3 is TGCGCCAGCAGCTTGGGACTAGAGGTAGAGACCCAGTACTTC. Full variable domain (outside the CDR3, taken from reference TRBV5-1 and TRBJ2-5): KAGVTQTPRYLIKTRGQQVTLSCSPISGHRSVSWYQQTPGQGLQFLFEYFSETQRNKGNFPGRFSGRQFSNSRSEMNVSTLELGDSALYLCASSLGLEVETQYFGPGTRLLVL.

The V and J genes are TRBV15 and TRBJ2-7; the match to TRBD1 covers 9 bases. CDR1 LNHNV and CDR2 YYDKDF come from the germline V gene (reference sequence). The junction had 5 bases not matched to a gene; V was cut back by 2 bases and J by 0 bases. The CDR3 has 16 amino acids. CDR3 protein: CATSRIPGQGSYEQYF. DNA of the CDR3: TGTGCCACCAGCAGAATTCCGGGACAGGGCTCCTACGAGCAGTACTTC.

The chain couples TRBV19 to TRBJ2-5; 12 positions match TRBD1. This CDR3 contains 20 residues. Trimming at V came to 1 base and at J to 3 bases, leaving 15 bases not matched to a gene. Germline V gene data show CDR1 as LNHDA and CDR2 as SQIVND (reference sequence). The CDR3 DNA reads as TGTGCCAGTAGTATAGCGGCGATAAGGGACAGGGGGCTGCTCAAAGAGACCCAGTACTTC. As protein: CASSIAAIRDRGLLKETQYF.

This sequence joins TRBV7-3 and TRBJ2-3; maybe TRBD1 (6 bases). The CDR3 consists of 14 residues. Trimming took 2 bases from V and 4 from J, leaving 10 bases between them. The germline V gene has CDR1 SGHTA and CDR2 FQGTGA. The CDR3 spells CASSLLSGADTQYF. The CDR3 region has the DNA TGTGCCAGCAGCTTATTGTCAGGGGCAGATACGCAGTATTTT. Full variable domain (missing parts from reference TRBV7-3 and TRBJ2-3): GAGVSQTPSNKVTEKGKYVELRCDPISGHTALYWYRQSLGQGPEFLIYFQGTGAADDSGLPNDRFFAVRPEGSVSTLKIQRTERGDSAVYLCASSLLSGADTQYFGPGTRLTVL.

The genes are TRBV4-2 and TRBJ1-2; TRBD1 might be the D (6 bases). CDR3 length: 14 amino acids. CDR1 is LGHNA, CDR2 YNFKEQ, per germline. Trimming removed 4 bases from V and 3 bases from J, with 12 bases in between. As DNA, the CDR3 is TGTGCCAGCAGCCTAAGACAGGCTGACTATGGCTACACCTTC. It yields the protein CASSLRQADYGYTF.

J is TRBJ2-7 and V is TRBV2, with D possibly matching TRBD1 (5 bases). V lost 7 bases, J lost 1 base, and 11 bases lay in between. The CDR3 length is 13 residues. Germline assignment: CDR1 SNHLY and CDR2 FYNNEI. CDR3 sequence reads: CASIQGISYEQYF. The CDR3 bases are TGTGCCAGCATTCAGGGAATTTCCTACGAGCAGTACTTC.

The CDR3 region has the DNA TGTGCCAGCAGCCCAAGAAGCGGTTACGAGCAGTACTTC. It encodes CASSPRSGYEQYF. V is TRBV11-3 and J is TRBJ2-7, with D possibly TRBD2 on 5 matching bases. This CDR3 spans 13 amino acids. V gave up 5 bases and J gave up 4 bases, with 12 bases separating them. Germline V gives CDR1 SGHNT, CDR2 YENEEA.

The chain combines TRBV4-1 with TRBJ1-5; a possible D gene is TRBD1 (5 bases). Germline V lookup: CDR1 MGHRA, CDR2 YSYEKL. The V end lost 1 base, the J end lost 1 base, and 14 bases lay between the germline ends. The CDR3 extends over 17 amino acids. CDR3 nucleotides: TGCGCCAGCAGCCAAGTAGGAGCAGGGATGAGCAATCAGCCCCAGCATTTT. Its translation: CASSQVGAGMSNQPQHF.

The gene calls are TRBV7-3 and TRBJ2-7; the D gene is possibly TRBD1 (7 bases). The CDR3 covers 15 residues. Between the trimmed V and J ends, which lost 3 bases and 3 bases, there was a span of 15 bases. Germline values: CDR1 SGHTA, CDR2 FQGTGA. The CDR3 DNA reads as TGTGCCAGCAGCTTGGCGGGACAGAGGCACTACGAGCAGTACTTC. Protein: CASSLAGQRHYEQYF.

V is TRBV7-7 and J is TRBJ2-5; the match to TRBD2 covers 8 bases. V lost 5 bases to trimming and J lost 4 bases; unmatched junction nucleotides: 3. The V gene's germline CDR1 is SSHAT and CDR2 FNYEAQ (reference sequence). This CDR3 spans 13 amino acids. CDR3 sequence (DNA): TGTGCCAGCAGCCGTAGCGGGACAGAGACCCAGTACTTC. It encodes CASSRSGTETQYF.

This chain joins TRBV5-4 and TRBJ2-1; the D is unclear. CDR1 SGHNT and CDR2 YYREEE come from the germline V gene (reference sequence). V gave up 3 bases and J gave up 5 bases, with 6 bases separating them. The CDR3 sequence is 12 residues long. CDR3 nucleotide sequence: TGTGCCAGCAGCTGGGCTCACAATGAGCAGTTCTTC. Translating it yields CASSWAHNEQFF.

The chain recombines TRBV7-9 with TRBJ1-6; 8 nucleotides line up with TRBD1. The CDR3 contains 15 residues. Germline-derived CDR1 and CDR2 are SEHNR and FQNEAQ (reference sequence). The trim removed 2 bases at V and 5 bases at J, leaving 2 bases unmatched. This CDR3 is CASSLNRGDNSPLHF. The CDR3 DNA sequence: TGTGCCAGCAGCTTAAACAGGGGGGATAATTCACCCCTCCACTTT.

This chain links TRBV30 with TRBJ2-7; the match to TRBD1 covers 9 bases. Germline V lookup: CDR1 GTSNPN, CDR2 SVGIG (reference sequence). The ends lost 8 bases at V and 2 bases at J; junction bases unmatched: 4. There are 12 residues in the CDR3. Written as DNA, the CDR3 is TGTGCCGGGGGACAGGGCCCCTACGAGCAGTACTTC. Translation: CAGGQGPYEQYF. Filled out from reference TRBV30 and TRBJ2-7, the complete variable domain reads SQTIHQWPATLVQPVGSPLSLECTVEGTSNPNLYWYRQAAGRGLQLLFYSVGIGQISSEVPQNLSASRPQDRQFILSSKKLLLSDSGFYLCAGGQGPYEQYFGPGTRLTVT.

The V and J genes are TRBV4-3 and TRBJ2-1; 11 bases map to TRBD2. V lost 4 bases, J lost 4 bases, and 6 bases stayed unmatched. The CDR3 has 16 amino acids. The V gene's germline CDR1 is LGHNA and CDR2 YSLEER. The CDR3, as DNA: TGCGCCAGCAGCCGACGACTAGCGGGACTATACAATGAGCAGTTCTTC. Encoded protein: CASSRRLAGLYNEQFF.

In its sample, this clone was seen once. The rearrangement uses TRBV25-1 and TRBJ1-2; D remains unclear. V dropped 2 bases and J dropped 7 bases, with 11 bases sitting between them. There are 13 residues in the CDR3. Germline CDR1 is MGHDK and CDR2 is SYGVNS. CDR3 amino acids: CASSETGRVGYTF. CDR3 nucleotide sequence: TGTGCCAGCAGTGAAACGGGGAGGGTTGGCTACACCTTC.

The rearrangement uses TRBV5-6 and TRBJ2-3; 9 bases align to TRBD2. CDR1 and CDR2 (germline): SGHDT, YYEEEE. The CDR3 is 18 amino acids. The J segment lost 5 bases and the V segment lost 1 base, leaving 14 bases of the junction unmatched. CDR3 protein: CASSLFWISGRSQDTQYF. For the CDR3, the DNA is TGTGCCAGCAGCTTGTTCTGGATCAGCGGGAGGTCACAAGATACGCAGTATTTT.

The V call is TRBV11-3, the J call TRBJ1-2; TRBD1 matches at 7 bases. J gave up 4 bases and V 5 bases, and 7 bases lay outside the gene matches. Germline V gene data show CDR1 as SGHNT and CDR2 as YENEEA. This CDR3 region has 14 residues. The CDR3 region has the DNA TGTGCCAGCAGCCATAGACAGGGAGCCTATGGCTACACCTTC. This codes for CASSHRQGAYGYTF.

V is TRBV28 and J is TRBJ2-2; a possible D gene is TRBD1 (7 bases). The CDR3 extends over 15 amino acids. V gave up 11 bases and J gave up 4 bases, with 20 bases separating them. Germline V lookup: CDR1 MDHEN, CDR2 SYDVKM. Written as DNA, the CDR3 is TGTGCCGGAGGGAAACAGGGGCAAAGCACCGGGGAGCTGTTTTTT. Translated: CAGGKQGQSTGELFF. The whole variable domain, remainder taken from reference TRBV28 and TRBJ2-2, is DVKVTQSSRYLVKRTGEKVFLECVQDMDHENMFWYRQDPGLGLRLIYFSYDVKMKEKGDIPEGYSVSREKKERFSLILESASTNQTSMYLCAGGKQGQSTGELFFGEGSRLTVL.

J is TRBJ2-7 and V is TRBV5-4; 7 nucleotides align to TRBD2. Germline CDR1 and CDR2: SGHNT and YYREEE (reference sequence). The length of the CDR3 is 15 residues. J gave up 2 bases and V 4 bases, and 9 bases lay outside the gene matches. CDR3 loop: CASSRGGTITYEQYF. The CDR3 DNA follows: TGTGCCAGCAGCCGTGGAGGGACTATTACCTACGAGCAGTACTTC.

The V gene is TRBV28, the J gene TRBJ1-1, with 8 bases matching TRBD1. CDR1 is MDHEN and CDR2 is SYDVKM in the germline V gene. V dropped 7 bases and J dropped 4; count of bases not matched to a gene: 2. The CDR3 runs to 12 residues. For the CDR3, the DNA is TGTGCCAGCAAAACAGGGGGCACTGAAGCTTTCTTT. Translating it yields CASKTGGTEAFF.

This clone came up once. This chain uses TRBV7-8 with TRBJ2-7, with 10 bases aligning to TRBD2. Germline loops: CDR1 SGHVS, CDR2 FQNEAQ. J was trimmed by 3 bases and V by 5 bases; bases with no gene match: 4. The CDR3 is 14 amino acids. The CDR3 is CASSPSGRGYEQYF. The CDR3 bases are TGTGCCAGCAGCCCTAGCGGGAGAGGCTACGAGCAGTACTTC.